Listed below are T cell receptor beta chains from one sample, sequenced in a study of cytomegalovirus exposure and HLA in healthy donors. Measured with immunoSEQ multiplex PCR; TCRdb has only the in-frame clones, and not every one. The repertoire includes 87,000 or so clones, under 9% of them detected once, and under 3% sits in the top ten. Sample: PBMCs. The receptors shown here come from a man aged 50 to 60 in good health and CMV-seronegative. The CDR3 runs from the conserved cysteine through the conserved F or W. Fields, in order: D gene, V gene, clone size, J gene, CDR3 protein, CDR3 DNA. D genes are given only for firm matches. For some rows the clone size is stated as once, few or many, or as a class when expanded; others skip it.

NA,TRBV4-1,few,TRBJ1-1,CASSQGPGTQNTEAFF,TGCGCCAGCAGCCAGGGGCCCGGGACACAGAACACTGAAGCTTTCTTT
NA,TRBV7-2,few,TRBJ2-4,CASSPGGLNIQYF,TGTGCCAGCAGCCCTGGCGGCTTAAACATTCAGTACTTC
NA,TRBV28,few,TRBJ1-2,CASSPSGGNGYTF,TGTGCCAGCAGCCCCTCGGGGGGAAATGGCTACACCTTC
NA,TRBV30,few,TRBJ1-1,CAWSPWTENTEAFF,TGTGCCTGGAGTCCCTGGACAGAGAACACTGAAGCTTTCTTT
NA,TRBV29-1,few,TRBJ2-3,CSVVRGSADTQYF,TGCAGCGTTGTCCGGGGTTCGGCAGATACGCAGTATTTT
TRBD1,TRBV18,NA,TRBJ1-1,CASSFSGQANTEAFF,TGTGCCAGCTCCTTTAGTGGACAGGCAAACACTGAAGCTTTCTTT
NA,TRBV2,NA,TRBJ1-2,CASPQGREGIYGYTF,TGTGCCAGCCCTCAGGGCAGGGAGGGGATATATGGCTACACCTTC
NA,TRBV6-5,few,TRBJ1-3,CATKNYGNTIYF,TGTGCCACCAAAAACTATGGAAACACCATATATTTT
NA,TRBV10-2,few,TRBJ2-7,CASSTTYEQYF,TGCGCCAGCAGTACAACCTACGAGCAGTACTTC
NA,TRBV27,few,TRBJ1-2,CASSYDRSGGYTF,TGTGCCAGCAGTTACGACAGGTCGGGTGGCTACACCTTC
NA,TRBV6-1,NA,TRBJ1-2,CASSEVQGSYGYTF,TGTGCCAGCAGTGAAGTACAGGGCAGCTATGGCTACACCTTC
NA,TRBV19,few,TRBJ2-7,CASSAVAFVDEQYF,TGTGCCAGTAGCGCCGTAGCCTTCGTCGACGAGCAGTACTTC
NA,TRBV5-1,NA,TRBJ2-1,CASSSTGPAYNEQFF,TGCGCCAGCAGCTCAACAGGGCCGGCCTACAATGAGCAGTTCTTC
TRBD2,TRBV7-9,few,TRBJ2-7,CASSSGPTSGVYEQYF,TGTGCCAGCAGCTCCGGACCGACTAGCGGGGTCTACGAGCAGTACTTC
NA,TRBV5-6,few,TRBJ2-1,CASKERAQPNEQFF,TGTGCCAGCAAAGAGCGGGCGCAGCCCAATGAGCAGTTCTTC
NA,TRBV28,NA,TRBJ2-3,CASSSGGPHTDTQYF,TGTGCCAGCAGTTCCGGGGGGCCCCACACAGATACGCAGTATTTT
NA,TRBV4-1,few,TRBJ2-5,CASSQEARGRETQYF,TGCGCCAGCAGCCAAGAAGCCAGGGGCCGAGAGACCCAGTACTTC
NA,TRBV7-9,NA,TRBJ2-7,CASSSLGQDFDEQYF,TGTGCCAGCAGCTCCCTAGGACAAGATTTTGATGAGCAGTACTTC
NA,TRBV11-2,NA,TRBJ1-6,CASSLGGPSPLHF,TGTGCCAGCAGCTTAGGGGGCCCGTCACCCCTCCACTTT
NA,TRBV30,NA,TRBJ2-2,CAWSVGEPLFF,TGTGCCTGGAGTGTGGGCGAGCCCCTGTTTTTT
TRBD1,TRBV10-3,few,TRBJ1-6,CAISVDRGSVSPLHF,TGTGCCATCAGTGTAGACAGGGGATCGGTTTCACCCCTCCACTTT
NA,TRBV7-9,NA,TRBJ1-3,CASSLGAGNTIYF,TGTGCCAGCAGCTTGGGAGCTGGAAACACCATATATTTT
TRBD1,TRBV5-1,NA,TRBJ2-1,CASSAGDRINEQFF,TGCGCCAGCAGCGCAGGGGACAGAATAAATGAGCAGTTCTTC
NA,TRBV21-1,NA,TRBJ1-1,CASSKGASNTEAFF,TGTGCCAGCAGCAAAGGGGCCTCCAACACTGAAGCTTTCTTT
TRBD1,TRBV10-3,NA,TRBJ2-7,CAISGSDRGYEQYF,TGTGCCATCAGTGGTTCTGACAGGGGATACGAGCAGTACTTC
TRBD1,TRBV11-3,few,TRBJ2-2,CASSPGTGNTGELFF,TGTGCCAGCAGCCCCGGGACAGGGAACACCGGGGAGCTGTTTTTT
TRBD1,TRBV5-4,few,TRBJ1-1,CASRPMTGENTEAFF,TGTGCCAGCAGACCTATGACAGGGGAGAATACTGAAGCTTTCTTT
NA,TRBV6-1,few,TRBJ1-5,CASSERGNQPQHF,TGTGCCAGCAGTGAGCGGGGGAATCAGCCCCAGCATTTT
TRBD2,TRBV28,few,TRBJ2-5,CASSLTSGETQYF,TGTGCCAGCAGTTTAACTAGCGGGGAGACCCAGTACTTC
TRBD1,TRBV14,few,TRBJ1-2,CASSQDAGGYGYTF,TGTGCCAGCAGCCAAGACGCAGGGGGTTATGGCTACACCTTC
TRBD1,TRBV27,NA,TRBJ1-4,CASSLRWTGETNEKLFF,TGTGCCAGCAGTTTAAGGTGGACAGGGGAAACTAATGAAAAACTGTTTTTT
TRBD1,TRBV6-1,NA,TRBJ2-7,CASSAPGTGVSLFSYEQYF,TGTGCCAGCAGTGCTCCCGGGACAGGGGTTTCCCTCTTCTCCTACGAGCAGTACTTC
TRBD1,TRBV9,few,TRBJ2-2,CASSSGTGGTGELFF,TGTGCCAGCAGCTCAGGGACAGGCGGCACCGGGGAGCTGTTTTTT
NA,TRBV6-5,NA,TRBJ2-1,CATVESSYNEQFF,TGTGCCACCGTAGAGAGCTCCTACAATGAGCAGTTCTTC
NA,TRBV10-1,once,TRBJ2-1,CASTIQGSYNEQFF,TGCGCCAGCACCATCCAGGGGTCCTACAATGAGCAGTTCTTC
NA,TRBV7-8,NA,TRBJ1-1,CAVSLGGNTEAFF,TGTGCCGTAAGCCTGGGGGGAAACACTGAAGCTTTCTTT
TRBD1,TRBV5-1,once,TRBJ2-3,CASSRQGPTDTQYF,TGCGCCAGCAGCCGACAGGGGCCCACAGATACGCAGTATTTT
NA,TRBV19,few,TRBJ2-7,CASSPAGTSGYEQYF,TGTGCCAGTAGCCCTGCGGGGACTTCGGGGTACGAGCAGTACTTC
NA,TRBV4-2,NA,TRBJ1-1,CASSLSSSLNTEAFF,TGTGCCAGCAGCCTCAGTTCCTCGTTGAACACTGAAGCTTTCTTT
NA,TRBV11-2,NA,TRBJ2-2,CASSPLRNYTGELFF,TGTGCCAGCAGCCCCCTTCGTAACTACACCGGGGAGCTGTTTTTT